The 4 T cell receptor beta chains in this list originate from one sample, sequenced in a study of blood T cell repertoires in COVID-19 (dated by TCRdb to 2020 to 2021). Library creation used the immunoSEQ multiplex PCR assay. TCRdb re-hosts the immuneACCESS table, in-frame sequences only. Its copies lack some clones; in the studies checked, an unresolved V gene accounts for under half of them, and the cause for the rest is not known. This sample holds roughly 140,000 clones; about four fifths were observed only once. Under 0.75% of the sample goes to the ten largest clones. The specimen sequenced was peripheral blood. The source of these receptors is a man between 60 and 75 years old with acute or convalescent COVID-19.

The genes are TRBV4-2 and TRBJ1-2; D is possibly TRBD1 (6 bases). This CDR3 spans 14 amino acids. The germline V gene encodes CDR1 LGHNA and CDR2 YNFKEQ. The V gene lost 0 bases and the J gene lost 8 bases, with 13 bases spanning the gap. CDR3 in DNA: TGTGCCAGCAGCCAAGAAGGGGGGGCAGGAGGCTACACCTTC. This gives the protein CASSQEGGAGGYTF.

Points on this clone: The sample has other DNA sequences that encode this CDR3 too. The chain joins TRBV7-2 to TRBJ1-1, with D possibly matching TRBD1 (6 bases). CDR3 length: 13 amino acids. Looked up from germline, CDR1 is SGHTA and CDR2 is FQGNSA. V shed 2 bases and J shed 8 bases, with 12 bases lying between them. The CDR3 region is CASSLTGGTEAFF. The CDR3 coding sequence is TGTGCCAGCAGCTTAACCGGTGGGACAGAAGCTTTCTTT.

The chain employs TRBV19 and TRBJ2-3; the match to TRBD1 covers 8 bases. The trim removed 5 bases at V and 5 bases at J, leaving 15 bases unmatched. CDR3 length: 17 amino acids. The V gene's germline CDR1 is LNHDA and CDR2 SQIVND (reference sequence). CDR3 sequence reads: CASSRRVGTGGGDTQYF. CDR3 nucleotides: TGTGCCAGTAGTCGCCGGGTGGGGACAGGTGGAGGAGATACGCAGTATTTT.

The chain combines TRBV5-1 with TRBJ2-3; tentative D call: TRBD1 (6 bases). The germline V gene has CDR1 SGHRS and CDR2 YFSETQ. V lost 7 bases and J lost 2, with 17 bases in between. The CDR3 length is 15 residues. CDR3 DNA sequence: TGCGCCAGCTCAATACAACAGGGAATCACAGATACGCAGTATTTT. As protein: CASSIQQGITDTQYF.